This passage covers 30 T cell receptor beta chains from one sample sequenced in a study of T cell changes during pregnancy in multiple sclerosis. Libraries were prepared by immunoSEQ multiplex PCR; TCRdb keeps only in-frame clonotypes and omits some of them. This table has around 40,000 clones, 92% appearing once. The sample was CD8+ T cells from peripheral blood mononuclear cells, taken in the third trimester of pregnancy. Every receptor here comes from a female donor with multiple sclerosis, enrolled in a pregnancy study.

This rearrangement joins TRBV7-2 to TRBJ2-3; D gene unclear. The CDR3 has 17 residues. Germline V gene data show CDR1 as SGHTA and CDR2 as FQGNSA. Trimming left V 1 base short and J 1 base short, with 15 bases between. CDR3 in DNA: TGTGCCAGCAGCTTAGTAGTGGCTAGAAGAGGCACAGATACGCAGTATTTT. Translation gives CASSLVVARRGTDTQYF.

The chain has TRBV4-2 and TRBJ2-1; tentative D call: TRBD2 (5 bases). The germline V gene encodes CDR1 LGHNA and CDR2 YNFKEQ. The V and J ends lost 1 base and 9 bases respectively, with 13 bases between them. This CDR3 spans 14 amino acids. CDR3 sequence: CASSQGGLSGEQFF. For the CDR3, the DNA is TGTGCCAGCAGCCAAGGAGGGTTGTCTGGTGAGCAGTTCTTC.

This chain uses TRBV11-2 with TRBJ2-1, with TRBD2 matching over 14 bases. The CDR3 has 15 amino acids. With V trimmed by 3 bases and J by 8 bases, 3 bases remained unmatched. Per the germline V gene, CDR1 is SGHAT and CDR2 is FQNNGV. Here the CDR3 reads CASSLGTSGRYEQFF. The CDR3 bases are TGTGCCAGCAGCTTGGGGACTAGCGGGAGATATGAGCAGTTCTTC.

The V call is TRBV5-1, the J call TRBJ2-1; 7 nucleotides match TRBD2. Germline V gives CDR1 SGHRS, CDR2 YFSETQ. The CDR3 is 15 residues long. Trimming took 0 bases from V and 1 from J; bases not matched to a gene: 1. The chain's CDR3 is CASSLGSGSYNEQFF. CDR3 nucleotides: TGCGCCAGCAGCTTGGGTAGCGGGTCCTACAATGAGCAGTTCTTC.

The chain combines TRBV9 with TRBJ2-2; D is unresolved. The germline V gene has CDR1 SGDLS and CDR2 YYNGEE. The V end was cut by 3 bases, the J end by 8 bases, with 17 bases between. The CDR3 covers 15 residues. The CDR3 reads CASSAPSGVSGELFF. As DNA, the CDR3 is TGTGCCAGCAGCGCTCCTTCTGGAGTGTCGGGGGAGCTGTTTTTT.

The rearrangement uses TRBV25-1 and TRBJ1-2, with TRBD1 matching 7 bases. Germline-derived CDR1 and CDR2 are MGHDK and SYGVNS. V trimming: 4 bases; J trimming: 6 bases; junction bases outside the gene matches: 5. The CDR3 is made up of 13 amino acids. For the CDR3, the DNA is TGTGCCAGCAGTGGAGGGACAGATCATGGCTACACCTTC. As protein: CASSGGTDHGYTF.

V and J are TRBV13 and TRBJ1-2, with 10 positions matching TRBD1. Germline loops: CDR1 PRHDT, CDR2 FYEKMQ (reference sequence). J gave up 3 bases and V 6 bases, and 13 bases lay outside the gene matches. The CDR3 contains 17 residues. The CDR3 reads CASSSTPGQGRDYGYTF. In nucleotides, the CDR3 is TGTGCCAGCAGTTCTACCCCGGGACAGGGGAGGGACTATGGCTACACCTTC.

CDR3 in amino acids: CASLGTSGSYEQYF. The CDR3 nucleotides read TGCGCCAGCCTCGGGACTTCTGGCTCCTACGAGCAGTACTTC. This rearrangement joins TRBV4-1 to TRBJ2-7, with D perhaps matching TRBD2 (6 bases). Germline V gives CDR1 MGHRA, CDR2 YSYEKL. This CDR3 is 14 amino acids long. Trimming took off 8 bases at V and 0 bases at J, with 14 bases between the two ends.

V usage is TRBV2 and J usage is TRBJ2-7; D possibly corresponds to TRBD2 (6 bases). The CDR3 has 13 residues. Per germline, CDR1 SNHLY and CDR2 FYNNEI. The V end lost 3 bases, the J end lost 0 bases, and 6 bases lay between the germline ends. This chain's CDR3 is CASSETSSYEQYF. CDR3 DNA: TGTGCCAGCAGTGAGACTAGCTCCTACGAGCAGTACTTC.

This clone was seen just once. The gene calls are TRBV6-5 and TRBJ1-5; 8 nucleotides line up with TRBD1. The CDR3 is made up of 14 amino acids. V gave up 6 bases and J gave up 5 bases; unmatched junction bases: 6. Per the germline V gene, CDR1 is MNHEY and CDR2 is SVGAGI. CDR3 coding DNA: TGTGCCAGCAGCCATAGACAGGGGCATCAGCCCCAGCATTTT. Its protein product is CASSHRQGHQPQHF.

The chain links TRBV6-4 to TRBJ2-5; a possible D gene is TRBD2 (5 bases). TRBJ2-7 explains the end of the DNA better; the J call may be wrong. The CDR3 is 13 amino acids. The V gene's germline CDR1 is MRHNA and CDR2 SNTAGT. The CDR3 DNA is TGTGCCAGCAGTTACGGAGAGGGCTACGAGCAGTACTTC. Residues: CASSYGEGYEQYF.

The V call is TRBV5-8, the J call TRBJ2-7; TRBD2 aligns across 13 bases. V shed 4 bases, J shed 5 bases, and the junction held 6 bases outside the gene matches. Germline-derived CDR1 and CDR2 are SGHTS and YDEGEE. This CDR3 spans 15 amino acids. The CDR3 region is CASSAGTSGTDEQYF. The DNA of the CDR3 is TGTGCCAGCAGCGCGGGGACTAGCGGGACAGACGAGCAGTACTTC.

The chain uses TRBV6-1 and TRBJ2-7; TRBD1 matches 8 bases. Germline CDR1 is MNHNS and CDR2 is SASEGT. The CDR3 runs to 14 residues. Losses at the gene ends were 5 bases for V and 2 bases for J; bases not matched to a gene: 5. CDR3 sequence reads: CASSTQGGAYEQYF. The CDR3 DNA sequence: TGTGCCAGCAGTACACAGGGGGGAGCCTACGAGCAGTACTTC.

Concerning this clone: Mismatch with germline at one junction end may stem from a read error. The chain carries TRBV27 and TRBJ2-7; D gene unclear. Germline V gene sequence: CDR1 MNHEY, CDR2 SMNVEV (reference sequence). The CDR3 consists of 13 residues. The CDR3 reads CASSSVSLFYVYF. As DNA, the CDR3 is TGTGCCAGCAGTAGCGTGAGCCTTTTCTACGTGTATTTC.

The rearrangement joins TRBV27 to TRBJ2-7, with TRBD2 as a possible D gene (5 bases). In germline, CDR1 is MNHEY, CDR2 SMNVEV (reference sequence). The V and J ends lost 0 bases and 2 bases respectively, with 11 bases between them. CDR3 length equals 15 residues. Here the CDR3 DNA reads TGTGCCAGCAGTTTATCGATCGGGGAGACCTACGAGCAGTACTTC. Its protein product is CASSLSIGETYEQYF.

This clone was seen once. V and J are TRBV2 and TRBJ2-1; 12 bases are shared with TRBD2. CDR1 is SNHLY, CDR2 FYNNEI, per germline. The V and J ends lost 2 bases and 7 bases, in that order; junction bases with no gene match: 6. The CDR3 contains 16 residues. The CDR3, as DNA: TGTGCCAGCAGTGAATTCAGCCTAGCGGGGGGGAATGAGCAGTTCTTC. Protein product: CASSEFSLAGGNEQFF.

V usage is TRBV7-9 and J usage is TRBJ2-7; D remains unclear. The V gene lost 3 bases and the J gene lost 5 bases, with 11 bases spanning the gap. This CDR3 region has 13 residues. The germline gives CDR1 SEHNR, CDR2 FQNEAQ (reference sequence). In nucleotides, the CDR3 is TGTGCCAGCAGCTTTAGTCCCCGGGACGAGCAGTACTTC. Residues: CASSFSPRDEQYF.

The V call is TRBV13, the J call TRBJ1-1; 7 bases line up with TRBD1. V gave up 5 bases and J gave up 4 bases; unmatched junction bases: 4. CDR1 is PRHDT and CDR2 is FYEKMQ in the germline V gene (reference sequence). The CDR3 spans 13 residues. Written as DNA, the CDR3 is TGTGCCAGCAGCCTCCCAGGGGGCACTGAAGCTTTCTTT. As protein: CASSLPGGTEAFF.

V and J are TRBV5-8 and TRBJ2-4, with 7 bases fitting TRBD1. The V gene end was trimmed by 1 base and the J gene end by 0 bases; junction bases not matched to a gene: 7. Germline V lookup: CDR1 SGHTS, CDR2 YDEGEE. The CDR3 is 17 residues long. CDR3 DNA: TGTGCCAGCAGCTTGAAGTGGCAGGGGGTAGCCAAAAACATTCAGTACTTC. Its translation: CASSLKWQGVAKNIQYF.

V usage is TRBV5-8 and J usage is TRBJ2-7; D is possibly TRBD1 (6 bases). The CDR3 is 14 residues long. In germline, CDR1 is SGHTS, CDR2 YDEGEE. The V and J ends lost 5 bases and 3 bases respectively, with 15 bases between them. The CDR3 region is CASRSGHRDYEQYF. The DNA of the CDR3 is TGTGCCAGCAGGTCGGGACATCGGGACTACGAGCAGTACTTC. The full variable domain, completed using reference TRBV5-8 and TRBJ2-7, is EAGVTQSPTHLIKTRGQQATLRCSPISGHTSVYWYQQALGLGLQFLLWYDEGEERNRGNFPPRFSGRQFPNYSSELNVNALELEDSALYLCASRSGHRDYEQYFGPGTRLTVT.

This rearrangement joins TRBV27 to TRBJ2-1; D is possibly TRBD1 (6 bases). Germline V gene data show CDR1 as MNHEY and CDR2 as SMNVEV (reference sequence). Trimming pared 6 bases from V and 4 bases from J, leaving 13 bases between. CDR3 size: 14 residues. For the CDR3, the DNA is TGTGCCAGCAGGAAATTTGACAGGTACAATGAGCAGTTCTTC. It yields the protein CASRKFDRYNEQFF.

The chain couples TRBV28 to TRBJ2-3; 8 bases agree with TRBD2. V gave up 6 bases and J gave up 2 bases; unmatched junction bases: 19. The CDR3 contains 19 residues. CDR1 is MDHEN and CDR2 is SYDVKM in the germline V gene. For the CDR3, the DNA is TGTGCCAGCAGGGGCCTCTTGAGCGGGGGAAGGGTTTACACAGATACGCAGTATTTT. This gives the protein CASRGLLSGGRVYTDTQYF. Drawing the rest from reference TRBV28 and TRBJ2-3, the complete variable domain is DVKVTQSSRYLVKRTGEKVFLECVQDMDHENMFWYRQDPGLGLRLIYFSYDVKMKEKGDIPEGYSVSREKKERFSLILESASTNQTSMYLCASRGLLSGGRVYTDTQYFGPGTRLTVL.

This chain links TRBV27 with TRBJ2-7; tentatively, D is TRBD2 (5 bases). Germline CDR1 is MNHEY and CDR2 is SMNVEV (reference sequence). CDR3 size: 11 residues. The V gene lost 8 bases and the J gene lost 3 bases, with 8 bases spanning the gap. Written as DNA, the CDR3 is TGTGCCAGCGGTGGGAGCTACGAGCAGTACTTC. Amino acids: CASGGSYEQYF.

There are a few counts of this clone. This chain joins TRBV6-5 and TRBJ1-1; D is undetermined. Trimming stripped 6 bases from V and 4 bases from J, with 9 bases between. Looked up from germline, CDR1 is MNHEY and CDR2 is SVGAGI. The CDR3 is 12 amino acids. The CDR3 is CASSRSATEAFF. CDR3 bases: TGTGCCAGCAGCAGAAGCGCCACTGAAGCTTTCTTT.

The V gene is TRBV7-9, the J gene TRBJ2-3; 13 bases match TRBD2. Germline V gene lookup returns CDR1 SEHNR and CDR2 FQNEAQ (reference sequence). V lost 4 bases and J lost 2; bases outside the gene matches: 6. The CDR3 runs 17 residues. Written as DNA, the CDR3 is TGTGCCAGCAGCTCACGGGGGACTAGCGGGACCACAGATACGCAGTATTTT. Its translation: CASSSRGTSGTTDTQYF.

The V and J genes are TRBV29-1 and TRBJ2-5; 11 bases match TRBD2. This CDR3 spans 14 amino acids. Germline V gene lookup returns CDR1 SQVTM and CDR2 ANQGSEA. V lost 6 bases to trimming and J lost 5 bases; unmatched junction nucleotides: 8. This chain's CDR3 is CSVPGLAVWETQYF. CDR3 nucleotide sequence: TGCAGCGTGCCGGGACTAGCGGTTTGGGAGACCCAGTACTTC.

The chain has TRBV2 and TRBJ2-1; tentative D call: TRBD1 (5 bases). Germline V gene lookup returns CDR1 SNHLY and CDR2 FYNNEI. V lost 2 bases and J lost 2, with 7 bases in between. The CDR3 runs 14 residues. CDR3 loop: CASSEKGPYNEQFF. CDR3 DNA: TGTGCCAGCAGTGAAAAGGGGCCCTACAATGAGCAGTTCTTC.

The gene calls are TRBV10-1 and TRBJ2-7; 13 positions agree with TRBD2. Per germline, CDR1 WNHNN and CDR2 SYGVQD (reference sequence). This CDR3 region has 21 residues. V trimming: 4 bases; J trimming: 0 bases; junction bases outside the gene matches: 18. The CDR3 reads CASSGPRRLAGGPQFSYEQYF. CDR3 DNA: TGCGCCAGCAGTGGTCCAAGGAGACTAGCGGGAGGCCCACAATTCTCCTACGAGCAGTACTTC.

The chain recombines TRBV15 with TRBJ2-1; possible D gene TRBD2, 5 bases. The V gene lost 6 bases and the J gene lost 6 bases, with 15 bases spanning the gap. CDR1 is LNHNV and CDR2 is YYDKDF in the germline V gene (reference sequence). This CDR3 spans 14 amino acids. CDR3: CATRSEDLGNEQFF. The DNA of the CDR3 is TGTGCCACCAGGTCGGAGGACCTGGGCAATGAGCAGTTCTTC.

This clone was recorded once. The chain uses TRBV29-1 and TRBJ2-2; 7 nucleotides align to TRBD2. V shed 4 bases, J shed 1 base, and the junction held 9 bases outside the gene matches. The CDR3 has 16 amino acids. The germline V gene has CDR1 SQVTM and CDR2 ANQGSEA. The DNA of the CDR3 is TGCAGCGTTGGGGGGGGAAGGGGAGGGAACACCGGGGAGCTGTTTTTT. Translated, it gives CSVGGGRGGNTGELFF.